This T cell receptor (beta chain) was sequenced in a study of shared T cell receptors in the human thymus. Sequencing was performed with immunoSEQ multiplex PCR; in TCRdb, only in-frame clones are kept and a portion is missing. The table records more than 550,000 clones, approximately 85% of them present only once. The CDR3 loop spans 13 amino acids. Per germline, CDR1 SGHTS and CDR2 YDEGEE. Trimming cost V 4 bases and J 1 base, with 8 bases left between them. In addition, the sample was reused for a study of human thymus T cells. That source reports: Donation was from healthy Finnish infants who were having corrective surgery that addressed congenital heart defects. The source of the thymus tissue was resections taken during corrective heart surgery.

The receptor's source is a girl under three years old with a congenital heart defect. Sequencing input: thymocytes. The V call is TRBV5-8, the J call TRBJ1-1; D is perhaps TRBD1 (5 bases). The CDR3 DNA follows: TGTGCCAGCAGCGCCGACAGGAACACTGAAGCTTTCTTT. Protein product: CASSADRNTEAFF.